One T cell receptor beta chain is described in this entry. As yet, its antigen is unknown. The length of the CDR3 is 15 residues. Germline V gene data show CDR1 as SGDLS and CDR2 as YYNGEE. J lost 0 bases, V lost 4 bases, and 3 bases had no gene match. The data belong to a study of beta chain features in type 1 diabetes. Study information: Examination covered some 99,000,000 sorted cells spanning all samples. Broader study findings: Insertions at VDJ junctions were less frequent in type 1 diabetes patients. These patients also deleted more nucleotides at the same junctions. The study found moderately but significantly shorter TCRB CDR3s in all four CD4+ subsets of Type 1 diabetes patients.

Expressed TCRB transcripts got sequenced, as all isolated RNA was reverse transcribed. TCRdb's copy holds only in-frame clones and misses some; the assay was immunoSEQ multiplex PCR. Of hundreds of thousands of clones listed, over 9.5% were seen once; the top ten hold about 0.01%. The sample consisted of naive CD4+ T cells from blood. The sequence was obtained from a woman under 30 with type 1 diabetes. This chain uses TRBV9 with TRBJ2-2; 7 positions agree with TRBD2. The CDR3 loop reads CASSWTRTNTGELFF. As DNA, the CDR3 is TGTGCCAGCAGCTGGACTAGGACGAACACCGGGGAGCTGTTTTTT. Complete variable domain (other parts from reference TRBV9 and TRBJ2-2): DSGVTQTPKHLITATGQRVTLRCSPRSGDLSVYWYQQSLDQGLQFLIQYYNGEERAKGNILERFSAQQFPDLHSELNLSSLELGDSALYFCASSWTRTNTGELFFGEGSRLTVL.